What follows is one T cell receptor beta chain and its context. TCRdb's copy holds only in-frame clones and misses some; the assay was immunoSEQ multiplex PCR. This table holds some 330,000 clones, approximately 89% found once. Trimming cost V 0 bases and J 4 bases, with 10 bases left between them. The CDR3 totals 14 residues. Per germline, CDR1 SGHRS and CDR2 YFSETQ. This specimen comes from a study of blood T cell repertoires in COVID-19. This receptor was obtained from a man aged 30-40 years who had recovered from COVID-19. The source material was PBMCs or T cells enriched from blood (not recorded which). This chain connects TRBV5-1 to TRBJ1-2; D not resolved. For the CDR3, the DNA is TGCGCCAGCAGCTTGGGGGCCGACGGCTATGGCTACACCTTC. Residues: CASSLGADGYGYTF.